This T cell receptor (beta chain) comes out of a study of metastatic and nonmetastatic thyroid tumors (TCRdb year 2020). Some background on the complete study: Repertoires were compared across peripheral blood and tumor or nodule tissue samples from malignant and benign thyroid patients. Paper-wide results and their limitations: In both blood and tumor samples, malignant tumors were reported to have significantly higher TCR beta diversity than benign nodules.

The germline V end is reduced by 5 bases and the J end by 2 bases; junction bases left unmatched: 22. The CDR3 holds 20 amino acids from the cysteine to the phenylalanine. The only DNA kept is the CDR3, 60 bases in frame from the first base. CDR1 LNHDA and CDR2 SQIVND are derived from the germline V gene (reference sequence). Library preparation was by PCR. The reads were generated on an Illumina HiSeq 4000. High-throughput sequencing was used to profile the CDR3 region of the TCR beta-chain in every patient. The paper's processing steps were these. Drawing on CDR3 differences between clinicopathological groups, the researchers built a classifier meant to tell apart patients with distant-metastatic papillary thyroid cancer. To measure repertoire diversity the researchers used the Shannon index, while the Morisita-Horn index served to gauge how similar the tumor and blood repertoires were. TCRdb reanalyzed the raw reads on its own, using fastp at Q25 for trimming and MiXCR for clone calling, and kept in-frame beta chains. TCRdb's processing, not the authors' own work, is the source of the V and J calls. The sample table shows 35,000 to 50,000 clones, and approximately 24% are seen once. Roughly 15% of the sample lies in the top ten.

Remarks on this clone: It has no known antigen specificity. One base away there is no much larger clone; base qualities are not given.

Before undergoing thyroid surgery, none of the patients had been given any kind of treatment. Patient clinical samples collected from about 2011 to 2018 were retrospectively analysed using T-cell receptor beta sequencing. This sequence was found in a female donor with papillary thyroid cancer or a benign thyroid nodule (not recorded which). Some clones in this sample may be carry-over from other donors' samples. Specimen: tumor tissue. Rearrangement joined TRBV19 to TRBJ2-7, with 9 bases matching TRBD2. The CDR3 region: CASSQPAGTSMRIGTYEQYF. The DNA reads TGTGCCAGTAGTCAACCCGCCGGGACTAGCATGAGAATCGGTACCTACGAGCAGTACTTC.